These 18 T cell receptor beta chains share one sample of origin, sequenced in a study of CD4 T cells in relation to SARS-CoV-2 and coronaviruses. The unexposed donors gave CD4+ T cells in 2011-2018, prior to COVID-19. After approximately 10 days of culture, CD4+ T cells were isolated. Clones were sequenced by immunoSEQ multiplex PCR, and TCRdb holds only the in-frame ones, with some missing. Of about 15,000 clones detected, around 82% appear once; the ten largest clones hold around 18%. No antigen has been identified for these receptors. Sequencing used CD4+ T cells from PBMCs, cultured in vitro. These receptors all come from a human donor in good health.

The rearrangement joins TRBV6-5 to TRBJ1-1; a weak D match, TRBD1 (5 bases). V lost 2 bases to trimming and J lost 7 bases, with 5 bases between them. From germline, CDR1 is MNHEY and CDR2 SVGAGI. This CDR3 region has 11 residues. CDR3 sequence: CASSYGGEAFF. DNA for the CDR3: TGTGCCAGCAGTTACGGGGGTGAAGCTTTCTTT.

The CDR3 sequence: CASGRGPQGQSSNQPQHF. The CDR3 DNA follows: TGTGCTAGTGGTCGTGGCCCACAGGGGCAAAGTAGCAATCAGCCCCAGCATTTT. J is TRBJ1-5 and V is TRBV12-5, with 7 bases fitting TRBD1. The CDR3 has 18 amino acids. Germline CDR1 reads LGHNT; CDR2 reads FRNRAP. Losses at the gene ends were 5 bases for V and 0 bases for J; bases not matched to a gene: 13.

The V gene is TRBV20-1, the J gene TRBJ2-1; no clear D. Germline CDR1 reads DFQATT; CDR2 reads SNEGSKA (reference sequence). This CDR3 is 11 amino acids long. Trimming removed 7 bases at V and 5 bases at J, with 9 bases between. CDR3: CSVGRDNEQFF. CDR3 DNA sequence: TGCAGTGTCGGACGGGACAATGAGCAGTTCTTC.

The chain employs TRBV5-6 and TRBJ2-7; D is unclear. The V gene's germline CDR1 is SGHDT and CDR2 YYEEEE. The CDR3 covers 13 residues. V lost 7 bases, J lost 5 bases, and 16 bases lay in between. CDR3 in DNA: TGTGCCAGCGGCAAGGATAGTGAGCACGAGCAGTACTTC. Its protein is CASGKDSEHEQYF.

The chain joins TRBV5-1 to TRBJ2-5, with D hard to call. The CDR3 sequence is 13 residues long. Trimming cost V 1 base and J 1 base, with 5 bases left between them. The germline CDR1 and CDR2 sequences are SGHRS and YFSETQ. The CDR3 spells CASSLRPQETQYF. In nucleotides, the CDR3 is TGCGCCAGCAGCTTGCGCCCCCAAGAGACCCAGTACTTC.

The rearrangement joins TRBV29-1 to TRBJ2-5; D remains ambiguous. V was cut by 6 bases and J by 5 bases, with 16 bases left in between. The CDR3 sequence is 13 residues long. Germline V CDR1 and CDR2: SQVTM, ANQGSEA. DNA for the CDR3: TGCAGCGTCGACGTTGGGGTTGTTGAGACCCAGTACTTC. This gives the protein CSVDVGVVETQYF.

This chain links TRBV7-6 with TRBJ2-3; 13 bases line up with TRBD2. Germline assignment: CDR1 SGHVS and CDR2 FNYEAQ. The CDR3 extends over 16 amino acids. Trimming at V came to 5 bases and at J to 4 bases, leaving 6 bases not matched to a gene. CDR3 DNA sequence: TGTGCCAGCAGCCAGGGGACTAGCGGGATCCCAGATACGCAGTATTTT. Encoded protein: CASSQGTSGIPDTQYF.

This sequence joins TRBV2 and TRBJ2-7, with D perhaps matching TRBD1 or TRBD2 (5 bases each). V shed 5 bases and J shed 6 bases, with 14 bases lying between them. The CDR3 spans 13 residues. Looked up from germline, CDR1 is SNHLY and CDR2 is FYNNEI. CDR3 in DNA: TGTGCCAGCAGTCCTAGAGGGGCGGGCGAGCAGTACTTC. Residues: CASSPRGAGEQYF.

The sample holds a few counts of this clone. This chain joins TRBV5-1 and TRBJ1-1; TRBD1 aligns across 10 bases. The CDR3 runs 15 residues. CDR1 is SGHRS, CDR2 YFSETQ, per germline. The trim removed 4 bases at V and 4 bases at J, leaving 7 bases unmatched. The CDR3, as DNA: TGCGCCAGCAGCCCCCTGGACAGGGGGACCACTGAAGCTTTCTTT. Residues: CASSPLDRGTTEAFF.

This clone appeared a single time. The rearrangement links TRBV5-1 to TRBJ1-1; a possible D gene is TRBD1 (5 bases). V was clipped by 0 bases and J by 8 bases, with 11 bases between them. The CDR3 length is 13 residues. Germline values: CDR1 SGHRS, CDR2 YFSETQ. The CDR3 reads CASSLVLGGEAFF. In DNA form, the CDR3 reads TGCGCCAGCAGCTTGGTTCTTGGGGGGGAAGCTTTCTTT.

This chain links TRBV5-1 with TRBJ2-7; D is uncertain. The germline V and J ends were trimmed by 1 base and 1 base, with 9 bases remaining between them. From germline, CDR1 is SGHRS and CDR2 YFSETQ. This CDR3 is 14 amino acids long. The CDR3 reads CASSLSSKSYEQYF. For the CDR3, the DNA is TGCGCCAGCAGCTTGAGTTCAAAATCCTACGAGCAGTACTTC.

This clone was seen only once. The chain carries TRBV6-1 and TRBJ2-7; D possibly corresponds to TRBD2 (6 bases). The germline V gene has CDR1 MNHNS and CDR2 SASEGT. The CDR3 runs 14 residues. V lost 2 bases and J lost 1, with 9 bases in between. CDR3 sequence (DNA): TGTGCCAGCAGTGAATCGGGACTTTCCTACGAGCAGTACTTC. Translating it yields CASSESGLSYEQYF.

The J gene is TRBJ2-7, the V gene TRBV2; a weak D match, TRBD1 (6 bases). The germline CDR1 and CDR2 sequences are SNHLY and FYNNEI. The CDR3 consists of 14 residues. V gave up 5 bases and J gave up 0 bases, with 11 bases separating them. CDR3 sequence: CASSLQGSSYEQYF. The CDR3 DNA is TGTGCCAGCAGTTTGCAGGGGTCCTCCTACGAGCAGTACTTC. The whole variable domain, filled in from reference TRBV2 and TRBJ2-7, reads EPEVTQTPSHQVTQMGQEVILRCVPISNHLYFYWYRQILGQKVEFLVSFYNNEISEKSEIFDDQFSVERPDGSNFTLKIRSTKLEDSAMYFCASSLQGSSYEQYFGPGTRLTVT.

The chain recombines TRBV2 with TRBJ1-5; D might be TRBD1 (6 bases). The ends were cut back, 9 bases at V and 4 bases at J, with 16 bases in the middle. Germline assignment: CDR1 SNHLY and CDR2 FYNNEI. The CDR3 is 14 residues long. CDR3 in amino acids: CASSDRLQNQPQHF. CDR3 in DNA: TGTGCCAGTTCCGACAGGCTTCAAAATCAGCCCCAGCATTTT. Using reference TRBV2 and TRBJ1-5 for the parts outside the CDR3, the full variable domain is EPEVTQTPSHQVTQMGQEVILRCVPISNHLYFYWYRQILGQKVEFLVSFYNNEISEKSEIFDDQFSVERPDGSNFTLKIRSTKLEDSAMYFCASSDRLQNQPQHFGDGTRLSIL.

A few counts support this clone. The J gene is TRBJ1-1, the V gene TRBV10-1; D is unclear. Per the germline V gene, CDR1 is WNHNN and CDR2 is SYGVQD (reference sequence). Trimming removed 6 bases at V and 9 bases at J, with 14 bases between. This CDR3 has 12 residues. The CDR3 sequence: CASSPGLDQAFF. Written as DNA, the CDR3 is TGCGCCAGCAGCCCCGGACTCGACCAAGCTTTCTTT.

The chain employs TRBV11-3 and TRBJ2-2, with TRBD1 as a possible D gene (6 bases). The V gene lost 5 bases and the J gene lost 4 bases, with 17 bases spanning the gap. The CDR3 is 16 residues long. Germline CDR1 and CDR2: SGHNT and YENEEA. This chain's CDR3 is CASSAGAARVTGELFF. CDR3 nucleotides: TGTGCCAGCAGCGCAGGGGCGGCCCGAGTCACCGGGGAGCTGTTTTTT.

This rearrangement joins TRBV15 to TRBJ2-7; 10 bases are a match to TRBD1. Germline CDR1 reads LNHNV; CDR2 reads YYDKDF (reference sequence). J gave up 7 bases and V 2 bases, and 8 bases lay outside the gene matches. CDR3 length: 15 residues. The CDR3 coding sequence is TGTGCCACCAGCAGAACAGGGGACAGGGGAGGAGAGCAGTACTTC. Amino acids: CATSRTGDRGGEQYF.

The sample holds a few counts of this clone. This chain joins TRBV19 and TRBJ2-5, with 7 bases matching TRBD2. CDR3 length: 14 residues. Trimming took 5 bases from V and 5 from J; bases not matched to a gene: 8. The germline V gene encodes CDR1 LNHDA and CDR2 SQIVND (reference sequence). The CDR3: CASSAAGVGETQYF. CDR3 DNA: TGTGCCAGTAGTGCGGCGGGAGTGGGTGAGACCCAGTACTTC. Drawing the rest from reference TRBV19 and TRBJ2-5, the complete variable domain is DGGITQSPKYLFRKEGQNVTLSCEQNLNHDAMYWYRQDPGQGLRLIYYSQIVNDFQKGDIAEGYSVSREKKESFPLTVTSAQKNPTAFYLCASSAAGVGETQYFGPGTRLLVL.